These T cell receptor beta chains were read from a single sample in a study of radiation and T cells in renal cell carcinoma. Assay: immunoSEQ multiplex PCR; the TCRdb copy retains only in-frame clones and omits some. The sample lists more than 95,000 clones; around 82% were seen once. The specimen comprised blood, sampled from a patient whose treatment included radiotherapy and nephrectomy. The receptors stem from a man aged 50 or older with renal cell carcinoma. Both conserved end residues are part of each CDR3. Each record gives: V gene, J gene, CDR3 protein.

>TRBV18|TRBJ1-2
CASSPTSVVEDGYTF
>TRBV4-2|TRBJ2-3
CASSPRRLAVFDTQYF
>TRBV6-5|TRBJ1-2
CASSYSFADPDGYTF
>TRBV11-2|TRBJ1-1
CASSHDSPLNTEAFF
>TRBV6-5|TRBJ2-1
CASSYERGHYNEQFF
>TRBV6-6|TRBJ2-7
CASRSGTSFPYEQYF
>TRBV28|TRBJ1-5
CASSPMRGGNQPQHF
>TRBV2|TRBJ1-3
CARQDSNGNTIYF
>TRBV6-5|TRBJ2-7
CASISPGEAYEQYF
>TRBV29-1|TRBJ1-1
CSVDRRPAEAFF
>TRBV7-9|TRBJ2-1
CASSDGRSSYNEQFF
>TRBV9|TRBJ2-1
CASSVGGFSNEQFF
>TRBV5-1|TRBJ2-3
CASSLEVAGVSSTDTQYF
>TRBV10-3|TRBJ1-1
CAISEWSGGSTEAFF
>TRBV5-4|TRBJ2-3
CASSFKAGGRTDTQYF
>TRBV7-2|TRBJ1-1
CASSPGPRLGGYEAFF
>TRBV7-2|TRBJ2-5
CASSNGGETQYF
>TRBV27|TRBJ2-7
CASSAPGLAGDEQYF
>TRBV6-6|TRBJ1-4
CASSKLDGVRKLFF
>TRBV6-5|TRBJ2-1
CASSGAGNEQFF
>TRBV4-3|TRBJ2-1
CASSQGTYNEQFF
>TRBV9|TRBJ2-3
CASSGEDTQYF
>TRBV7-9|TRBJ2-7
CASSLGDSYEQYF
>TRBV11-1|TRBJ1-4
CASRSTVATNEKLFF
>TRBV4-2|TRBJ2-5
CASSQDLSWTHIQETQYF
>TRBV11-2|TRBJ2-3
CASSFQLAGGDTQYF
>TRBV6-6|TRBJ2-7
CASSFRRTGSSYEQYF
>TRBV6-5|TRBJ1-2
CASSYGAGDYGYTF
>TRBV28|TRBJ1-1
CASSLGTGQYEAFF
>TRBV18|TRBJ1-2
CASSPIDRASYGYTF
>TRBV7-3|TRBJ2-5
CASSYPRGTGGETQYF
>TRBV7-9|TRBJ2-4
CASSFDTRNIQYF
>TRBV9|TRBJ2-3
CASSPPDRGPGDDTQYF
>TRBV21-1|TRBJ1-5
CASSKVENQPQHF
>TRBV7-2|TRBJ2-1
CASSLYMGTSYNEQFF
>TRBV5-4|TRBJ1-2
CASSLGGTGGNYGYTF
>TRBV19|TRBJ1-3
CASKQTPGTTDTIYF
>TRBV2|-
CASSEPGSYEQYF
>TRBV4-3|TRBJ1-2
CASSQGTGGYGYTF
>TRBV29-1|TRBJ2-5
CSVEVGSGETQYF
>TRBV9|TRBJ2-7
CASSVISSTHEQYF
>TRBV7-2|TRBJ2-7
CASSLVAGGLGEQYF
>TRBV6-1|TRBJ2-7
CASRAGAEQYF
>TRBV11-2|TRBJ1-1
CASSLDRGLFEAFF
>TRBV27|TRBJ1-4
CASSSTTETTNEKLFF
>TRBV6-5|TRBJ1-6
CASSSFSYNSPLHF
>TRBV9|TRBJ2-3
CASSVPRRGPDTQYF
>TRBV7-9|TRBJ2-7
CASSLVPYEQYF
>TRBV30|TRBJ2-7
CAMGPLNTYEQYF
>TRBV29-1|TRBJ2-7
CSVEGPGAYEQYF
>TRBV6-5|TRBJ1-4
CASSYAGTENEKLFF
>TRBV6-5|TRBJ1-3
CASSSGGRVGNTIYF
>TRBV11-2|TRBJ2-6
CASSLEYASGSSGANVLTF
>TRBV10-3|-
CAIRTGTGAYEQYF
>TRBV27|TRBJ2-7
CASSFTGNYEQYF
>TRBV19|TRBJ1-4
CASSEGATNEKLFF
>TRBV4-3|TRBJ2-2
CASSQDGYRGNTGELFF
>TRBV4-3|TRBJ2-3
CASSQATSTDTQYF
>TRBV7-6|TRBJ2-5
CASSSGTVQETQYF